A selection of T cell receptor beta chains follows, all from one sample in a study of CD8+CD57+ T cells in acquired aplastic anemia. In TCRdb, the reads were re-called with MiXCR into one record per CDR3 protein. The sample contains about 180,000 distinct CDR3 sequences, 48% of which appear only once. The specimen was sorted CD4+, CD8+, or CD8+CD57+ T cells (not recorded which) from PBMCs. Receptor source: a human donor with aplastic anemia. CDR3s include the opening cysteine and the closing phenylalanine or tryptophan. The D gene is left open where the match is weak. Rows may omit the clone size; those that give it use once, few, many or a size class.

d_gene: TRBD1; j_gene: TRBJ1-6; abundance: -; v_gene: TRBV5-1; CDR3aa: CASSFQGADNSPLHF; CDR3nt: TGCGCCAGCAGCTTTCAGGGGGCCGATAATTCACCCCTCCACTTT
d_gene: TRBD1; j_gene: TRBJ2-5; abundance: -; v_gene: TRBV10-3; CDR3aa: CAISESRQGWGKQETQYF; CDR3nt: TGTGCCATCAGTGAGTCCAGACAGGGTTGGGGGAAACAAGAGACCCAGTACTTC
d_gene: -; j_gene: TRBJ1-1; abundance: -; v_gene: TRBV2; CDR3aa: CASPRGEAEAFF; CDR3nt: TGTGCCAGCCCGAGAGGAGAGGCTGAAGCTTTCTTT
d_gene: -; j_gene: TRBJ1-6; abundance: many; v_gene: TRBV2; CDR3aa: CASRHRGLNSPLHF; CDR3nt: TGTGCCAGCAGACACCGGGGCCTTAATTCACCCCTCCACTTT
d_gene: -; j_gene: TRBJ2-7; abundance: -; v_gene: TRBV2; CDR3aa: CASSDLGGTYEQYF; CDR3nt: TGTGCCAGCAGTGATTTAGGGGGAACCTACGAGCAGTACTTC
d_gene: -; j_gene: TRBJ1-6; abundance: -; v_gene: TRBV12-3/TRBV12-4; CDR3aa: CASSVGRNNSPLHF; CDR3nt: TGTGCCAGCAGTGTGGGACGGAATAATTCACCCCTCCACTTT
d_gene: -; j_gene: TRBJ1-4; abundance: -; v_gene: TRBV4-3; CDR3aa: CASSQPLKPTNEKLFF; CDR3nt: TGCGCCAGCAGCCAACCCTTGAAACCAACTAATGAAAAACTGTTTTTT
d_gene: TRBD1; j_gene: TRBJ1-1; abundance: -; v_gene: TRBV19; CDR3aa: CASSIDSRGRAFF; CDR3nt: TGTGCCAGTAGTATAGATTCCAGGGGGCGAGCTTTCTTT
d_gene: -; j_gene: TRBJ1-2; abundance: -; v_gene: TRBV10-3; CDR3aa: CAISESGEAGYTF; CDR3nt: TGTGCCATCAGTGAGTCGGGGGAGGCTGGCTACACCTTC
d_gene: TRBD2; j_gene: TRBJ2-7; abundance: once; v_gene: TRBV10-3; CDR3aa: CAITSSGSGYEQYF; CDR3nt: TGTGCCATCACCTCAAGCGGGAGTGGTTACGAGCAGTACTTC
d_gene: TRBD1; j_gene: TRBJ1-6; abundance: -; v_gene: TRBV4-1; CDR3aa: CASSSRGTGYSSPLHF; CDR3nt: TGCGCCAGCAGCTCGCGAGGGACAGGGTATTCTTCACCCCTCCACTTT
d_gene: -; j_gene: TRBJ1-2; abundance: many; v_gene: TRBV6-4; CDR3aa: CARMCGGKDYGYTF; CDR3nt: TGTGCCAGAATGTGTGGGGGAAAGGACTATGGCTACACCTTC
d_gene: TRBD1; j_gene: TRBJ1-4; abundance: few; v_gene: TRBV14; CDR3aa: CASSQPGTGVNEKLFF; CDR3nt: TGTGCCAGCAGCCAACCAGGGACAGGAGTTAATGAAAAACTGTTTTTT
d_gene: TRBD2; j_gene: TRBJ2-2; abundance: many; v_gene: TRBV7-8; CDR3aa: CASSPSGGRNTGELFF; CDR3nt: TGTGCCAGCAGTCCAAGCGGGGGCCGGAACACCGGGGAGCTGTTTTTT
d_gene: TRBD1; j_gene: TRBJ2-2; abundance: -; v_gene: TRBV10-3; CDR3aa: CASSFDRGQSPAGELFF; CDR3nt: TGTGCCAGCAGCTTTGACAGGGGACAATCCCCAGCCGGGGAGCTGTTTTTT
d_gene: TRBD2; j_gene: TRBJ2-1; abundance: -; v_gene: TRBV11-1; CDR3aa: CASNSGRGGGTHNEQFF; CDR3nt: TGTGCCAGCAACTCAGGCAGGGGCGGGGGGACTCACAATGAGCAGTTCTTC
d_gene: -; j_gene: TRBJ2-3; abundance: many; v_gene: TRBV25-1; CDR3aa: CASSQTRLKGADTQYF; CDR3nt: TGTGCCAGCAGTCAGACCCGATTAAAAGGGGCAGATACGCAGTATTTT
d_gene: -; j_gene: TRBJ2-7; abundance: few; v_gene: TRBV29-1; CDR3aa: CSVDGTSAYEQYF; CDR3nt: TGCAGCGTAGACGGGACATCTGCCTACGAGCAGTACTTC
d_gene: -; j_gene: TRBJ2-5; abundance: -; v_gene: TRBV7-9; CDR3aa: CASGRGQETQYF; CDR3nt: TGTGCCAGCGGCAGGGGACAAGAGACCCAGTACTTC
d_gene: -; j_gene: TRBJ2-5; abundance: -; v_gene: TRBV20-1; CDR3aa: CSAKVAVPGETQYF; CDR3nt: TGCAGTGCTAAGGTGGCGGTTCCGGGGGAGACCCAGTACTTC
d_gene: -; j_gene: TRBJ2-3; abundance: -; v_gene: TRBV2; CDR3aa: CASSEVTYTDTQYF; CDR3nt: TGTGCCAGCAGTGAAGTCACTTACACAGATACGCAGTATTTT
d_gene: TRBD1; j_gene: TRBJ1-2; abundance: -; v_gene: TRBV15; CDR3aa: CATSRDYSGQGASGYTF; CDR3nt: TGTGCCACCAGCAGAGATTATTCGGGACAGGGGGCGAGTGGCTACACCTTC
d_gene: -; j_gene: TRBJ1-1; abundance: few; v_gene: TRBV12-3/TRBV12-4; CDR3aa: CASSFGRVTEAFF; CDR3nt: TGTGCCAGCAGTTTCGGCAGGGTCACTGAAGCTTTCTTT
d_gene: -; j_gene: TRBJ1-4; abundance: -; v_gene: TRBV27; CDR3aa: CASRFGLSNEKLFF; CDR3nt: TGTGCCAGCAGATTCGGGCTTTCTAATGAAAAACTGTTTTTT
d_gene: -; j_gene: TRBJ1-6; abundance: few; v_gene: TRBV19; CDR3aa: CASGQGTTSTWNSPLHF; CDR3nt: TGTGCCAGTGGTCAAGGAACGACCTCCACCTGGAATTCACCCCTCCACTTT
d_gene: TRBD1; j_gene: TRBJ1-2; abundance: -; v_gene: TRBV2; CDR3aa: CASTTGAFRYGYTF; CDR3nt: TGTGCCAGCACGACAGGGGCGTTTAGGTATGGCTACACCTTC
d_gene: -; j_gene: TRBJ2-7; abundance: few; v_gene: TRBV19; CDR3aa: CASSIVAQGHEQYF; CDR3nt: TGTGCCAGTAGTATAGTTGCACAGGGCCACGAGCAGTACTTC
d_gene: -; j_gene: TRBJ2-7; abundance: few; v_gene: TRBV3-1; CDR3aa: CASSQDELNRYEQYF; CDR3nt: TGTGCCAGCAGCCAAGATGAGCTCAACCGCTACGAGCAGTACTTC
d_gene: TRBD2; j_gene: TRBJ2-6; abundance: few; v_gene: TRBV4-2; CDR3aa: CASSPGGTTSGANVLTF; CDR3nt: TGTGCCAGCAGCCCGGGGGGGACTACCTCTGGGGCCAACGTCCTGACTTTC
d_gene: -; j_gene: TRBJ2-1; abundance: -; v_gene: TRBV5-1; CDR3aa: CASSLGLHNEQFF; CDR3nt: TGCGCCAGCAGCTTGGGGCTACACAATGAGCAGTTCTTC
d_gene: TRBD1; j_gene: TRBJ2-7; abundance: -; v_gene: TRBV10-3; CDR3aa: CASTQGQLREQYF; CDR3nt: TGTGCCAGCACCCAGGGACAGCTACGGGAGCAGTACTTC
d_gene: -; j_gene: TRBJ2-7; abundance: -; v_gene: TRBV6-1; CDR3aa: CASSALPRDEQYF; CDR3nt: TGTGCCAGCAGTGCCCTCCCCAGGGACGAGCAGTACTTC
d_gene: TRBD1; j_gene: TRBJ1-2; abundance: -; v_gene: TRBV19; CDR3aa: CASSSLTGADYGYTF; CDR3nt: TGTGCCAGTAGTTCGTTGACAGGGGCGGACTATGGCTACACCTTC
d_gene: -; j_gene: TRBJ2-1; abundance: many; v_gene: TRBV7-9; CDR3aa: CASSLERGASHEQFF; CDR3nt: TGTGCCAGCAGCTTAGAGAGGGGGGCTAGTCATGAGCAGTTCTTC
d_gene: TRBD2; j_gene: TRBJ2-7; abundance: many; v_gene: TRBV10-3; CDR3aa: CAIGGLDGSYEQYF; CDR3nt: TGTGCCATCGGGGGACTAGACGGGTCCTACGAGCAGTACTTC
d_gene: TRBD2; j_gene: TRBJ2-1; abundance: -; v_gene: TRBV12-3/TRBV12-4; CDR3aa: CASSSGGLAGGPRSNEQFF; CDR3nt: TGTGCCAGCAGTTCGGGGGGGCTAGCGGGGGGCCCGAGAAGCAATGAGCAGTTCTTC
d_gene: TRBD2; j_gene: TRBJ2-3; abundance: -; v_gene: TRBV20-1; CDR3aa: CSAIIPGTSVDTQYF; CDR3nt: TGCAGTGCTATCATTCCCGGGACTAGCGTCGATACGCAGTATTTT
d_gene: -; j_gene: TRBJ1-6; abundance: -; v_gene: TRBV2; CDR3aa: CASSASSHSPLHF; CDR3nt: TGTGCCAGCAGTGCCAGTTCCCACTCACCCCTCCACTTT
d_gene: -; j_gene: TRBJ1-1; abundance: many; v_gene: TRBV12-3/TRBV12-4; CDR3aa: CASRMTGQLNTEAFF; CDR3nt: TGTGCCAGCAGAATGACAGGTCAACTGAACACTGAAGCTTTCTTT
d_gene: -; j_gene: TRBJ1-6; abundance: few; v_gene: TRBV9; CDR3aa: CASGAYNSPLHF; CDR3nt: TGTGCCAGCGGAGCCTATAATTCACCCCTCCACTTT
d_gene: -; j_gene: TRBJ1-2; abundance: many; v_gene: TRBV2; CDR3aa: CASSVTGGGDGYTF; CDR3nt: TGTGCCAGCAGTGTAACTGGGGGGGGCGATGGCTACACCTTC
d_gene: -; j_gene: TRBJ2-6; abundance: many; v_gene: TRBV25-1; CDR3aa: CASSVGTVGANVLTF; CDR3nt: TGTGCCAGCAGTGTTGGAACCGTTGGGGCCAACGTCCTGACTTTC
d_gene: TRBD1; j_gene: TRBJ2-7; abundance: once; v_gene: TRBV19; CDR3aa: CASIFRGQGASTREQYF; CDR3nt: TGTGCCAGTATTTTCCGCGGACAGGGGGCTTCGACTAGAGAGCAGTACTTC
d_gene: -; j_gene: TRBJ1-6; abundance: many; v_gene: TRBV9; CDR3aa: CASGAGERSPLHF; CDR3nt: TGTGCCAGCGGGGCAGGGGAGCGTTCACCCCTCCACTTT
d_gene: TRBD1; j_gene: TRBJ2-7; abundance: few; v_gene: TRBV5-6; CDR3aa: CASSLGTGFNYEQYF; CDR3nt: TGTGCCAGCAGCTTGGGGACAGGGTTCAACTACGAGCAGTACTTC
d_gene: -; j_gene: TRBJ1-6; abundance: many; v_gene: TRBV5-1; CDR3aa: CASSSQDMMGPLHF; CDR3nt: TGCGCCAGCAGCTCTCAGGACATGATGGGGCCCCTCCACTTT
d_gene: -; j_gene: TRBJ1-5; abundance: once; v_gene: TRBV27; CDR3aa: CASSLLTNQPQHF; CDR3nt: TGTGCCAGCAGTTTATTGACCAATCAGCCCCAGCATTTT
d_gene: TRBD2; j_gene: TRBJ2-5; abundance: -; v_gene: TRBV25-1; CDR3aa: CASSGLAGLETQYF; CDR3nt: TGTGCCAGCAGTGGGCTAGCGGGACTAGAGACCCAGTACTTC
d_gene: -; j_gene: TRBJ2-7; abundance: -; v_gene: TRBV11-2; CDR3aa: CATSYNTHFSGMGIYEQYF; CDR3nt: TGTGCCACCTCCTATAATACCCACTTCTCAGGGATGGGCATCTACGAGCAGTACTTC
d_gene: -; j_gene: TRBJ1-1; abundance: -; v_gene: TRBV5-5; CDR3aa: CASSVRVQADTEAFF; CDR3nt: TGTGCCAGCAGCGTCAGGGTACAGGCGGACACTGAGGCTTTCTTT
d_gene: -; j_gene: TRBJ1-2; abundance: -; v_gene: TRBV7-9; CDR3aa: CASSLEVYGYTF; CDR3nt: TGTGCCAGCAGCTTAGAAGTCTATGGCTACACCTTC
d_gene: -; j_gene: TRBJ2-7; abundance: -; v_gene: TRBV5-8; CDR3aa: CASRRLLAPVYEQYF; CDR3nt: TGTGCCAGCAGACGCCTTCTAGCGCCTGTCTACGAGCAGTACTTC
d_gene: -; j_gene: TRBJ2-7; abundance: -; v_gene: TRBV7-9; CDR3aa: CASSRLGTGYEQYF; CDR3nt: TGTGCCAGCAGCCGCCTGGGCACAGGCTACGAGCAGTACTTC
d_gene: -; j_gene: TRBJ1-1; abundance: -; v_gene: TRBV29-1; CDR3aa: CSVMRNTEAFF; CDR3nt: TGCAGCGTTATGAGGAACACTGAAGCTTTCTTT
d_gene: -; j_gene: TRBJ1-2; abundance: -; v_gene: TRBV9; CDR3aa: CASSAQGNYGYTF; CDR3nt: TGTGCCAGCAGCGCTCAGGGGAACTATGGCTACACCTTC